Following are 28 T cell receptor beta chains from one sample sequenced in a study of blood T cell repertoires in COVID-19. Method: immunoSEQ multiplex PCR; TCRdb's copy keeps in-frame clones and lacks some. The table shows about 82,000 clones, with around nine tenths occurring only once. Sample: PBMCs or T cells enriched from blood (not recorded which). All receptors derive from a woman between 50 and 59 years old with acute COVID-19.

The chain carries TRBV14 and TRBJ2-7; TRBD1 matches at 7 bases. The CDR3 runs to 13 residues. CDR1 and CDR2 (germline): SGHDN, FVKESK. V lost 4 bases, J lost 3 bases, and 3 bases stayed unmatched. The CDR3 nucleotides are TGTGCCAGCAGCCGCGACAGGGTCTACGAGCAGTACTTC. Amino acid sequence: CASSRDRVYEQYF. The complete variable domain, with remaining parts taken from reference TRBV14 and TRBJ2-7, reads EAGVTQFPSHSVIEKGQTVTLRCDPISGHDNLYWYRRVMGKEIKFLLHFVKESKQDESGMPNNRFLAERTGGTYSTLKVQPAELEDSGVYFCASSRDRVYEQYFGPGTRLTVT.

The chain recombines TRBV4-3 with TRBJ1-3; D is uncertain. With 0 bases removed from V and 0 bases from J, the gap between germline ends came to 12 bases. There are 17 residues in the CDR3. Germline V gene sequence: CDR1 LGHNA, CDR2 YSLEER. In nucleotides, the CDR3 is TGCGCCAGCAGCCAAGATTTGACGGGAGTCTCTGGAAACACCATATATTTT. Translating it yields CASSQDLTGVSGNTIYF.

This clone was seen only a few times. This rearrangement joins TRBV6-6 to TRBJ1-5; TRBD1 agrees at 8 bases. Germline CDR1 and CDR2: MNHNY and SVGAGI (reference sequence). The CDR3 is 20 residues long. With 5 bases clipped from V and 0 bases from J, the junction kept 18 bases outside the gene matches. The CDR3 reads CASSPRLPGQEFGSNQPQHF. CDR3 bases: TGTGCCAGCAGTCCCCGTCTACCGGGACAGGAGTTTGGTAGCAATCAGCCCCAGCATTTT.

The chain joins TRBV7-2 to TRBJ2-1, with D maybe TRBD2 (5 bases). Germline loops: CDR1 SGHTA, CDR2 FQGNSA. Trimming cost V 1 base and J 4 bases, with 11 bases left between them. The CDR3 runs 15 residues. The CDR3 loop is CASSLVSSQYNEQFF. CDR3 sequence (DNA): TGTGCCAGCAGCTTAGTGTCTAGCCAGTACAATGAGCAGTTCTTC.

This rearrangement joins TRBV5-1 to TRBJ1-3; a weak D match, TRBD1 (5 bases). The germline CDR1 and CDR2 sequences are SGHRS and YFSETQ. The CDR3 covers 16 residues. Trimming left V 1 base short and J 0 bases short, with 11 bases between. The CDR3 bases are TGCGCCAGCAGCTTGCAGGGCCTTGACTCTGGAAACACCATATATTTT. Residues: CASSLQGLDSGNTIYF.

As regards this clone: Distinct nucleotide sequences in the sample also encode this CDR3. J is TRBJ1-6 and V is TRBV5-1; 7 nucleotides align to TRBD1. V gave up 0 bases and J gave up 6 bases; unmatched junction bases: 3. Per germline, CDR1 SGHRS and CDR2 YFSETQ. The CDR3 loop spans 15 amino acids. CDR3 nucleotides: TGCGCCAGCAGCTTGGCTCAGGGGGGTAATTCACCCCTCCACTTT. Amino acid sequence: CASSLAQGGNSPLHF.

The rearrangement links TRBV14 to TRBJ1-2, with D tentatively TRBD1 (5 bases). V lost 1 base to trimming and J lost 8 bases, with 14 bases between them. This CDR3 has 14 amino acids. Germline CDR1 SGHDN, CDR2 FVKESK. CDR3 protein: CASSQGGLPRGYTF. The CDR3 nucleotides are TGTGCCAGCAGCCAAGGGGGCCTCCCGAGGGGCTACACCTTC.

The chain carries TRBV6-4 and TRBJ1-1; 9 bases fit TRBD1. The CDR3 has 14 residues. Per germline, CDR1 MRHNA and CDR2 SNTAGT. The V and J ends lost 5 bases and 5 bases, in that order; junction bases with no gene match: 6. CDR3 residues: CASSKQGAGTEAFF. DNA for the CDR3: TGTGCCAGCAGTAAACAGGGGGCGGGAACTGAAGCTTTCTTT.

This chain joins TRBV6-1 and TRBJ1-1; the D is unclear. Per germline, CDR1 MNHNS and CDR2 SASEGT. V dropped 2 bases and J dropped 10 bases, with 8 bases sitting between them. The CDR3 totals 11 residues. The CDR3 is CASSEIEVAFF. Here the CDR3 DNA reads TGTGCCAGCAGTGAAATAGAAGTAGCTTTCTTT.

V and J are TRBV30 and TRBJ1-1; D is ambiguous. Trimming shortened V by 4 bases and J by 0 bases, and 12 bases separated the two germline ends. In germline, CDR1 is GTSNPN, CDR2 SVGIG (reference sequence). The CDR3 consists of 14 residues. The CDR3 spells CAWMRIKMNTEAFF. CDR3 DNA sequence: TGTGCCTGGATGCGAATTAAAATGAACACTGAAGCTTTCTTT.

V gene TRBV19 combines with J gene TRBJ1-2, with D possibly matching TRBD1 (5 bases). Germline V lookup: CDR1 LNHDA, CDR2 SQIVND (reference sequence). Trimming pared 6 bases from V and 5 bases from J, leaving 16 bases between. The CDR3 spans 14 residues. CDR3 nucleotide sequence: TGTGCCAGTAGGACTGAAGGTGGGGCTTATGGCTACACCTTC. It specifies CASRTEGGAYGYTF.

This rearrangement joins TRBV4-3 to TRBJ2-1; 7 bases are shared with TRBD2. The J segment lost 2 bases and the V segment lost 2 bases, leaving 6 bases of the junction unmatched. Germline CDR1 LGHNA, CDR2 YSLEER. This CDR3 region has 16 residues. The CDR3 bases are TGCGCCAGCAGCCAATCGGGACTATACCCCTACAATGAGCAGTTCTTC. This translates into CASSQSGLYPYNEQFF.

This clone appeared a few times. This sequence joins TRBV7-9 and TRBJ2-3; 10 bases fit TRBD2. The CDR3 consists of 14 residues. V was pared by 5 bases and J by 4 bases, with 3 bases of the junction left unmatched. Germline lookup yields CDR1 SEHNR and CDR2 FQNEAQ (reference sequence). The CDR3 nucleotides are TGTGCCAGCAGCCCTAGCGGGAGTGCAGATACGCAGTATTTT. It specifies CASSPSGSADTQYF. Filled out from reference TRBV7-9 and TRBJ2-3, the complete variable domain reads DTGVSQNPRHKITKRGQNVTFRCDPISEHNRLYWYRQTLGQGPEFLTYFQNEAQLEKSRLLSDRFSAERPKGSFSTLEIQRTEQGDSAMYLCASSPSGSADTQYFGPGTRLTVL.

V gene TRBV2 combines with J gene TRBJ1-1; unclear D gene. The CDR3 runs 13 residues. Trimming removed 2 bases at V and 1 base at J, with 5 bases between. The germline gives CDR1 SNHLY, CDR2 FYNNEI. The CDR3 sequence is CASSEQANTEAFF. The CDR3 bases are TGTGCCAGCAGTGAACAGGCGAACACTGAAGCTTTCTTT. Combining the CDR3 with reference TRBV2 and TRBJ1-1 gives the whole variable domain EPEVTQTPSHQVTQMGQEVILRCVPISNHLYFYWYRQILGQKVEFLVSFYNNEISEKSEIFDDQFSVERPDGSNFTLKIRSTKLEDSAMYFCASSEQANTEAFFGQGTRLTVV.

V usage is TRBV5-1 and J usage is TRBJ1-6, with TRBD1 matching 7 bases. This CDR3 is built from 13 residues. After removal of 4 bases from V and 10 bases from J, the junction contained 5 bases not matched to a gene. Germline values: CDR1 SGHRS, CDR2 YFSETQ. CDR3 in amino acids: CASSRQGESPLHF. The DNA of the CDR3 is TGCGCCAGCAGCCGCCAGGGGGAATCACCCCTCCACTTT. Variable domain in full (rest from reference TRBV5-1 and TRBJ1-6): KAGVTQTPRYLIKTRGQQVTLSCSPISGHRSVSWYQQTPGQGLQFLFEYFSETQRNKGNFPGRFSGRQFSNSRSEMNVSTLELGDSALYLCASSRQGESPLHFGNGTRLTVT.

This clone was counted a single time. This chain links TRBV5-6 with TRBJ2-5; D is perhaps TRBD2 (6 bases). The V end was cut by 0 bases, the J end by 3 bases, with 9 bases between. Germline values: CDR1 SGHDT, CDR2 YYEEEE. This CDR3 is built from 14 residues. The CDR3 region is CASSLAGGKETQYF. CDR3 sequence (DNA): TGTGCCAGCAGCTTGGCCGGGGGTAAAGAGACCCAGTACTTC.

This chain links TRBV6-5 with TRBJ1-1, with D unresolved. Per the germline V gene, CDR1 is MNHEY and CDR2 is SVGAGI. The ends were cut back, 6 bases at V and 1 base at J, with 9 bases in the middle. The CDR3 runs 13 residues. The CDR3 sequence is CASRTGRNTEAFF. CDR3 nucleotides: TGTGCCAGCAGGACGGGTAGGAACACTGAAGCTTTCTTT.

The DNA for the CDR3 is TGTGCCAGCAGCCCGACTAGCGGGAGGGTAGAGACCCAGTACTTC. Amino acids: CASSPTSGRVETQYF. The rearrangement links TRBV3-1 (or the pseudogene TRBV3-2) to TRBJ2-5; 14 bases map to TRBD2. The trim removed 4 bases at V and 4 bases at J, leaving 2 bases unmatched. This CDR3 has 15 residues. The V gene's germline CDR1 is LGHDT and CDR2 YNNKEL (reference sequence).

This clone is categorized as medium-sized. The chain couples TRBV6-4 to TRBJ2-2; no definite D call. Trimming took 6 bases from V and 2 from J, leaving 13 bases between them. CDR1 MRHNA and CDR2 SNTAGT come from the germline V gene. The CDR3 has 15 residues. The DNA for the CDR3 is TGTGCCAGCAGCCAAGAACCCGGTAACACCGGGGAGCTGTTTTTT. Protein sequence: CASSQEPGNTGELFF.

The chain carries TRBV6-2 or TRBV6-3 and TRBJ2-2; TRBD2 is a possible D gene (5 bases). This CDR3 has 14 amino acids. V lost 6 bases to trimming and J lost 6 bases, with 14 bases between them. Germline V gives CDR1 MNHEY, CDR2 SVGEGT. CDR3 bases: TGTGCCAGCAGCTCAACCAGCGGACCCGGGGAGCTGTTTTTT. Residues: CASSSTSGPGELFF.

The chain recombines TRBV5-1 with TRBJ2-7; D gene unclear. The germline V gene encodes CDR1 SGHRS and CDR2 YFSETQ. The CDR3 has 13 amino acids. V was cut by 5 bases and J by 3 bases, with 12 bases left in between. CDR3 loop: CASSPVRNYEQYF. As DNA, the CDR3 is TGCGCCAGCAGTCCGGTTCGTAACTACGAGCAGTACTTC.

The genes are TRBV29-1 and TRBJ2-1; TRBD1 matches 7 bases. This CDR3 spans 14 amino acids. Germline assignment: CDR1 SQVTM and CDR2 ANQGSEA. J lost 3 bases, V lost 7 bases, and 9 bases had no gene match. CDR3 coding DNA: TGCAGCGCCCAGAAAGGGGACAGCTACAATGAGCAGTTCTTC. Translation: CSAQKGDSYNEQFF.

CDR3 protein: CATSEPGTGDGYTF. CDR3 bases: TGTGCCACCAGTGAACCCGGGACAGGGGACGGCTACACCTTC. The rearrangement links TRBV24-1 to TRBJ1-2; 10 nucleotides agree with TRBD1. Trimming took 4 bases from V and 8 from J; bases not matched to a gene: 6. Germline loops: CDR1 KGHDR, CDR2 SFDVKD. The CDR3 covers 14 residues.

The chain has TRBV15 and TRBJ2-2; D is possibly TRBD1 (5 bases). The germline V gene encodes CDR1 LNHNV and CDR2 YYDKDF (reference sequence). The CDR3 runs 14 residues. Trimming removed 3 bases from V and 5 bases from J, with 10 bases in between. In DNA form, the CDR3 reads TGTGCCACCAGCAGCAGGGTGGGAACCGGGGAGCTGTTTTTT. As protein: CATSSRVGTGELFF.

CDR3 sequence (DNA): TGCGCCAGCAGCCAAGAAATCCGAAGCCCCTATGGCTACACCTTC. Translation: CASSQEIRSPYGYTF. V gene TRBV4-1 combines with J gene TRBJ1-2; D not resolved. V lost 0 bases and J lost 4, with 12 bases in between. Germline V lookup: CDR1 MGHRA, CDR2 YSYEKL. This CDR3 has 15 amino acids.

This sequence joins TRBV11-1 and TRBJ1-1; 7 bases line up with TRBD1. Germline values: CDR1 SGHAT, CDR2 FQDESV (reference sequence). The CDR3 is 13 residues long. The V segment lost 4 bases and the J segment 5 bases; nucleotides outside the gene matches: 4. The CDR3 loop is CASSSQGRTEAFF. CDR3 bases: TGTGCCAGCAGCTCACAGGGGAGGACTGAAGCTTTCTTT. Full variable domain (rest looked up from reference TRBV11-1 and TRBJ1-1): EAEVAQSPRYKITEKSQAVAFWCDPISGHATLYWYRQILGQGPELLVQFQDESVVDDSQLPKDRFSAERLKGVDSTLKIQPAELGDSAMYLCASSSQGRTEAFFGQGTRLTVV.

This chain connects TRBV27 to TRBJ2-1, with D possibly being TRBD1 (5 bases). This CDR3 is built from 17 residues. Germline V gene lookup returns CDR1 MNHEY and CDR2 SMNVEV (reference sequence). V was shortened by 1 base and J by 0 bases, with 13 bases between the two germline ends. The CDR3, as DNA: TGTGCCAGCAGTTTATTGGACACCCCTAGCTCCTACAATGAGCAGTTCTTC. Protein product: CASSLLDTPSSYNEQFF.

The V and J genes are TRBV7-9 and TRBJ1-2, with 9 bases that match TRBD1. The CDR3 runs 14 residues. Trimming removed 2 bases from V and 5 bases from J; junction bases left unmatched: 3. Germline lookup yields CDR1 SEHNR and CDR2 FQNEAQ (reference sequence). CDR3 region: CASSLPGQGYGYTF. The CDR3 coding sequence is TGTGCCAGCAGCTTACCGGGACAGGGTTATGGCTACACCTTC.